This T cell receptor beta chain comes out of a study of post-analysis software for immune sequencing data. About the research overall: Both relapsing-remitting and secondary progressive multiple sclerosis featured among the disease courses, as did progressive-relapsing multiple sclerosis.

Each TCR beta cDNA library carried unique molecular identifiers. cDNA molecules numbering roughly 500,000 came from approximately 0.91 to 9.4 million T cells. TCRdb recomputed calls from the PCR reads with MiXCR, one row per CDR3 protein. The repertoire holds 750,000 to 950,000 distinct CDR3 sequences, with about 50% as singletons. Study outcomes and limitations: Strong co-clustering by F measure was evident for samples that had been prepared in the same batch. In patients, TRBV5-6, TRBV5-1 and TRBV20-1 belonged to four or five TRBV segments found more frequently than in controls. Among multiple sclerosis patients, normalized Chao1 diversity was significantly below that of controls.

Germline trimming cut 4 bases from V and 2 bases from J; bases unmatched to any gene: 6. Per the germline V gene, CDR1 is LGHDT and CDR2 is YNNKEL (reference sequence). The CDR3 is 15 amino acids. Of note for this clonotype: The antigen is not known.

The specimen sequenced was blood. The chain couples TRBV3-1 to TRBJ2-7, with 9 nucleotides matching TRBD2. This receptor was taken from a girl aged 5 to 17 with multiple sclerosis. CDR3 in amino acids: CASSLAASGAYEQYF. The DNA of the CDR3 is TGTGCCAGCAGCCTCGCGGCTAGCGGGGCCTACGAGCAGTACTTC.